The rows below give T cell receptor beta chains drawn from one sample of a study of response to subunit inactivated influenza vaccine. TCRdb fed the RT-PCR reads into MiXCR, producing one record per CDR3 protein. The data hold under 750,000 distinct CDR3 sequences, with 12% observed a single time. The sequencing used PBMCs from blood, collected on the day of vaccination. The receptor set was obtained from a man aged 50 or older who received an inactivated influenza vaccine. The CDR3 runs from the conserved cysteine through the conserved F or W. Fields, in order: J gene, clone size, D gene, V gene, CDR3 DNA, CDR3 protein. D genes are given only for firm matches. A row's size may be missing; if present it is once, few, many or a size class.

j_call: TRBJ2-1; clone_size: -; d_call: TRBD2; v_call: TRBV12-3/TRBV12-4; cdr3_nt: TGTGCCAGCAGTTTAGGGAGCGGGGGGGCCAATGAGCAGTTCTTC; cdr3_aa: CASSLGSGGANEQFF
j_call: TRBJ2-7; clone_size: -; d_call: -; v_call: TRBV24-1; cdr3_nt: TGTGCCACCAGTGATTTGCGGCGGATCAAGGGGTCCTACGAGCAGTACTTC; cdr3_aa: CATSDLRRIKGSYEQYF
j_call: TRBJ2-7; clone_size: -; d_call: -; v_call: TRBV14; cdr3_nt: TGTGCCAGCAGCCAAGTACTAGGTTCCGGTTCCTACGAGCAGTACTTC; cdr3_aa: CASSQVLGSGSYEQYF
j_call: TRBJ2-7; clone_size: many; d_call: TRBD1; v_call: TRBV5-1; cdr3_nt: TGCGCCAGCAGCTTTTCTGGACAGGGGCTGTCTGGGGAGCAGTACTTC; cdr3_aa: CASSFSGQGLSGEQYF
j_call: TRBJ2-1; clone_size: many; d_call: -; v_call: TRBV12-3/TRBV12-4; cdr3_nt: TGTGCCAGCAGTTCTGGAGGGTACAATGAGCAGTTCTTC; cdr3_aa: CASSSGGYNEQFF
j_call: TRBJ2-2; clone_size: many; d_call: TRBD2; v_call: TRBV10-3; cdr3_nt: TGTGCCATCAGTGCTAGCGGACCAGTTAACACCGGGGAGCTGTTTTTT; cdr3_aa: CAISASGPVNTGELFF
j_call: TRBJ2-3; clone_size: few; d_call: -; v_call: TRBV29-1; cdr3_nt: TGCAGCGTCACGGGGCGATACACAGATACGCAGTATTTT; cdr3_aa: CSVTGRYTDTQYF
j_call: TRBJ1-3; clone_size: -; d_call: -; v_call: TRBV7-2; cdr3_nt: TGTGCCAGCAGCTCGGTAGGGGCGAGTGGAAACACCATATATTTT; cdr3_aa: CASSSVGASGNTIYF
j_call: TRBJ2-1; clone_size: few; d_call: -; v_call: TRBV12-3/TRBV12-4; cdr3_nt: TGTGCCAGCAGTTCGCTCGAGAACAATGAGCAGTTCTTC; cdr3_aa: CASSSLENNEQFF
j_call: TRBJ1-1; clone_size: many; d_call: TRBD1; v_call: TRBV5-6; cdr3_nt: TGTGCCAGCAGTGCCCCGGGACAGCTGAACACTGAAGCTTTCTTT; cdr3_aa: CASSAPGQLNTEAFF
j_call: TRBJ2-3; clone_size: many; d_call: -; v_call: TRBV10-3; cdr3_nt: TGTGCCATCAGCGATAATAGCGGTTCTACAGATACGCAGTATTTT; cdr3_aa: CAISDNSGSTDTQYF
j_call: TRBJ2-5; clone_size: few; d_call: TRBD1; v_call: TRBV7-6; cdr3_nt: TGTGCCAGCAGCCCTAGGACAGGGTATCTTGAGACCCAGTACTTC; cdr3_aa: CASSPRTGYLETQYF
j_call: TRBJ2-2; clone_size: -; d_call: TRBD1; v_call: TRBV7-9; cdr3_nt: TGTGCCAGCAGCTTTTCAGGGACAGACGGGGAGCTGTTTTTT; cdr3_aa: CASSFSGTDGELFF
j_call: TRBJ1-2; clone_size: few; d_call: -; v_call: TRBV12-3/TRBV12-4; cdr3_nt: TGTGCCAGCAGTTTTTACAGCAACTATGGCTACACCTTC; cdr3_aa: CASSFYSNYGYTF
j_call: TRBJ2-3; clone_size: few; d_call: -; v_call: TRBV6-2/TRBV6-3; cdr3_nt: TGTGCCAGCAGTTACCGGAGGACGGATTACACAGATACGCAGTATTTT; cdr3_aa: CASSYRRTDYTDTQYF
j_call: TRBJ2-2; clone_size: -; d_call: TRBD1; v_call: TRBV12-3/TRBV12-4; cdr3_nt: TGTGCCAGCAGTCGTCCGGGACAGGTCACCGGGGAGCTGTTTTTT; cdr3_aa: CASSRPGQVTGELFF
j_call: TRBJ2-1; clone_size: many; d_call: -; v_call: TRBV18; cdr3_nt: TGTGCCAGCTCACCCAACGCCGGGAGCGGGTACAATGAGCAGTTCTTC; cdr3_aa: CASSPNAGSGYNEQFF
j_call: TRBJ1-1; clone_size: many; d_call: -; v_call: TRBV11-1; cdr3_nt: TGTGCCAGCAGCTTTTCTCACTATGAAGCTTTCTTT; cdr3_aa: CASSFSHYEAFF
j_call: TRBJ2-7; clone_size: -; d_call: TRBD2; v_call: TRBV11-1; cdr3_nt: TGTGCCAGCAGCTTAGCTCGCCTAGCGGGAGGGCCAGGGGCATCGTCCGAGCAGTACTTC; cdr3_aa: CASSLARLAGGPGASSEQYF
j_call: TRBJ2-3; clone_size: -; d_call: TRBD2; v_call: TRBV5-1; cdr3_nt: TGCGCCAGCAATTTTGTGGCGGGAGGCACAGATACGCAGTATTTT; cdr3_aa: CASNFVAGGTDTQYF
j_call: TRBJ2-3; clone_size: -; d_call: -; v_call: TRBV15; cdr3_nt: TGTGCCACCAGCAGAGTTCCAGGAGGTCTCACAGATACGCAGTATTTT; cdr3_aa: CATSRVPGGLTDTQYF
j_call: TRBJ1-6; clone_size: many; d_call: -; v_call: TRBV15; cdr3_nt: TGTGCCACCAGGAATAACCAGGGGAGAAATTCACCCCTCCACTTT; cdr3_aa: CATRNNQGRNSPLHF
j_call: TRBJ2-1; clone_size: -; d_call: -; v_call: TRBV5-1; cdr3_nt: TGCGCCAGCAGCTTGGGTGGCGGGGCTACCTACAATGAGCAGTTCTTC; cdr3_aa: CASSLGGGATYNEQFF
j_call: TRBJ2-3; clone_size: few; d_call: -; v_call: TRBV7-2; cdr3_nt: TGTGCCAGCAGCTTAGAGAGGGGTTTAGATACGCAGTATTTT; cdr3_aa: CASSLERGLDTQYF
j_call: TRBJ2-7; clone_size: -; d_call: -; v_call: TRBV11-2; cdr3_nt: TGTGCCAGCAGCACCGGCCCTTACGAGCAGTACTTC; cdr3_aa: CASSTGPYEQYF
j_call: TRBJ2-7; clone_size: many; d_call: -; v_call: TRBV5-6; cdr3_nt: TGTGCCAGCAGCTTGCGCTACGAGCAGTACTTC; cdr3_aa: CASSLRYEQYF
j_call: TRBJ1-1; clone_size: few; d_call: -; v_call: TRBV7-3; cdr3_nt: TGTGCCAGCAGCTCAGGGACGTCTGAAGCTTTCTTT; cdr3_aa: CASSSGTSEAFF
j_call: TRBJ1-1; clone_size: few; d_call: -; v_call: TRBV5-1; cdr3_nt: TGCGCCAGCAGCTTCACATCTAACACTGAAGCTTTCTTT; cdr3_aa: CASSFTSNTEAFF
j_call: TRBJ2-3; clone_size: -; d_call: TRBD2; v_call: TRBV5-1; cdr3_nt: TGCGCCAGCAGCTTGGATGTGACTAGCGGGGGGGCGAATACGCAGTATTTT; cdr3_aa: CASSLDVTSGGANTQYF
j_call: TRBJ2-1; clone_size: many; d_call: -; v_call: TRBV12-3/TRBV12-4; cdr3_nt: TGTGCCATCGGCCGGGCGGACAGAGTAAACAATGAGCAGTTCTTC; cdr3_aa: CAIGRADRVNNEQFF
j_call: TRBJ2-1; clone_size: few; d_call: -; v_call: TRBV20-1; cdr3_nt: TGCAGTGCTAGAGTAGCTGGGCTCTATTACAATGAGCAGTTCTTC; cdr3_aa: CSARVAGLYYNEQFF
j_call: TRBJ2-1; clone_size: -; d_call: TRBD1; v_call: TRBV20-1; cdr3_nt: TGCAGTGCTGGGGGGGACAGGGGTTACAATGAGCAGTTCTTC; cdr3_aa: CSAGGDRGYNEQFF
j_call: TRBJ1-1; clone_size: -; d_call: -; v_call: TRBV10-2; cdr3_nt: TGCGCCAGCAGTGAGTCGACAGTCGGAGGGGTCTCGGATACTGAAGCTTTCTTT; cdr3_aa: CASSESTVGGVSDTEAFF
j_call: TRBJ2-3; clone_size: few; d_call: -; v_call: TRBV7-9; cdr3_nt: TGTGCCAGCAGCTTAGGGCCCAATACGCAGTATTTT; cdr3_aa: CASSLGPNTQYF
j_call: TRBJ2-3; clone_size: many; d_call: -; v_call: TRBV24-1; cdr3_nt: TGTGCCACCAGTGATTTGAGGCTTGAAAACACAGATACGCAGTATTTT; cdr3_aa: CATSDLRLENTDTQYF